Detailed here is one T cell receptor (beta chain). Its target is unknown. Isolation recovered at least 6 million PBMCs from every sample. This specimen belongs to a study of blood T cells in healthy people across ages. General study points: Roughly linear declines in TCR beta diversity per million T cells occurred with age. It was found that TCR beta diversity correlated strongly with the percentage of naive T cells.

This CDR3 spans 19 amino acids. The V gene's germline CDR1 is SGHTA and CDR2 FQGNSA. Trimming at V came to 5 bases and at J to 1 base, leaving 14 bases not matched to a gene. With a J-beta primer mix and a sample-barcoded 5' primer, a second PCR ran about 6 to 11 cycles. The template-switch adaptor, which had 12 random nucleotides, put a tag on each cDNA molecule. TCRdb recomputed calls from the 5' RACE reads with MiXCR, one row per CDR3 protein. The data show about 1.8 million distinct CDR3 sequences, around 50% seen once. The chain couples TRBV7-2 to TRBJ2-6; 7 nucleotides agree with TRBD1. The receptor comes from a woman in her thirties or forties in good health. Sequencing was done on a sample of blood. In DNA form, the CDR3 reads TGTGCCAGCAGCCTCCGGGACAGCCTAGTACCTTCTGGGGCCAACGTCCTGACTTTC. This codes for CASSLRDSLVPSGANVLTF.